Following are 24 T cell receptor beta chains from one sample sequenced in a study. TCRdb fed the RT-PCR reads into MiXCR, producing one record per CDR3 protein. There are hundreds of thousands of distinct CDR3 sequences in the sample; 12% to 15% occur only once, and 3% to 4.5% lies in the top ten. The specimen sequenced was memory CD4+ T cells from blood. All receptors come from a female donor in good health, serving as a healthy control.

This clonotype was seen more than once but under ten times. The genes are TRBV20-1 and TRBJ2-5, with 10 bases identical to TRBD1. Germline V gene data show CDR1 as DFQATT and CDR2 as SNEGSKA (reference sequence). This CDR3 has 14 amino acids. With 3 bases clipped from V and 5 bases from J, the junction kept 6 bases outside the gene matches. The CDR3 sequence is CSARGQGLGETQYF. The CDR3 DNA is TGCAGTGCTAGGGGACAGGGGTTGGGGGAGACCCAGTACTTC.

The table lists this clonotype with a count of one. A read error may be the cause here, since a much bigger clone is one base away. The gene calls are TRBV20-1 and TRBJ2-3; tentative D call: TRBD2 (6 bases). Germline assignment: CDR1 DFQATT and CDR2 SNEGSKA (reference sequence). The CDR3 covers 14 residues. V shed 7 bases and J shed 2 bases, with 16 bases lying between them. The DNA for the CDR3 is TGCAGTGTAGAGGGCGGAGGGTCCACAGATACGCAGTATTTT. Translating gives CSVEGGGSTDTQYF.

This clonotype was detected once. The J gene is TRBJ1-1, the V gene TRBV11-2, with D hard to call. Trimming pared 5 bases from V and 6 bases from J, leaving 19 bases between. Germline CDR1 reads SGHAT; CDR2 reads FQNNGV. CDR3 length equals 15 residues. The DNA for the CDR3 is TGTGCCAGCAGCCCGAACCCGCTTGTTAGGGCTGAAGCTTTCTTT. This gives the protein CASSPNPLVRAEAFF.

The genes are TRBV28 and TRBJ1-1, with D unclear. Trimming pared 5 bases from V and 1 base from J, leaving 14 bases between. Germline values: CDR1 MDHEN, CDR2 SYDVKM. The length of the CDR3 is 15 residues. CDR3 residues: CASSSPTPGNTEAFF. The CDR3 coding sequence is TGTGCCAGCAGTAGCCCTACCCCGGGGAACACTGAAGCTTTCTTT.

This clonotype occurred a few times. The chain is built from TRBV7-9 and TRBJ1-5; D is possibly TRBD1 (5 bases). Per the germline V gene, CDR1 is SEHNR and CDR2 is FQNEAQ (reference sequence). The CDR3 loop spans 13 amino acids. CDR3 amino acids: CATAWGSNQPQHF. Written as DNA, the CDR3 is TGTGCTACAGCATGGGGGAGCAATCAGCCCCAGCATTTT. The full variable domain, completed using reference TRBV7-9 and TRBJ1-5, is DTGVSQNPRHKITKRGQNVTFRCDPISEHNRLYWYRQTLGQGPEFLTYFQNEAQLEKSRLLSDRFSAERPKGSFSTLEIQRTEQGDSAMYLCATAWGSNQPQHFGDGTRLSIL.

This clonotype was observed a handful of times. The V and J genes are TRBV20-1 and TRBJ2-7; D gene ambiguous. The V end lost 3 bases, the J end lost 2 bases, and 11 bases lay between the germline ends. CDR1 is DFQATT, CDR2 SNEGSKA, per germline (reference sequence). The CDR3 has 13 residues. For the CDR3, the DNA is TGCAGTGCTAGTCAGGCTGGGACCTACGAGCAGTACTTC. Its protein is CSASQAGTYEQYF.

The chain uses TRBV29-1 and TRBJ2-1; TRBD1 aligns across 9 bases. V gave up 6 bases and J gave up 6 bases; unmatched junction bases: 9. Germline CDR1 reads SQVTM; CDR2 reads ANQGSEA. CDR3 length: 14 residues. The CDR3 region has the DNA TGCAGCGTCCGGACAGGGGCCGGTATCAATGAGCAGTTCTTC. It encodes CSVRTGAGINEQFF.

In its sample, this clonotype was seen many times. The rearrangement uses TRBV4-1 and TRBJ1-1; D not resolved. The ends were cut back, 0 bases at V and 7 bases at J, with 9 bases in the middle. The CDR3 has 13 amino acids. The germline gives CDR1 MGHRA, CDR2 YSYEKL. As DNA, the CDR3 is TGCGCCAGCAGCCAAGACGACCGGATTGAAGCTTTCTTT. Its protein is CASSQDDRIEAFF.

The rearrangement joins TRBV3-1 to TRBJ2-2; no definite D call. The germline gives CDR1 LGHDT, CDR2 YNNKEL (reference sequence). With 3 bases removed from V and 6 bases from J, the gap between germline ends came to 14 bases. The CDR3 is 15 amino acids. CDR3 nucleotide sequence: TGTGCCAGCAGCCAGACGGACCCCGCGGCCGGGGAGCTGTTTTTT. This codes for CASSQTDPAAGELFF.

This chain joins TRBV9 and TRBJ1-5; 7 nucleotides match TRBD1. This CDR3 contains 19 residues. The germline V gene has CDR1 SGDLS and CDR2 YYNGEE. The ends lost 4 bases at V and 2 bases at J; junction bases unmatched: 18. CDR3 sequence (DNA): TGTGCCAGCAGCACTCAGCAGGGGGGGACAAAGGATGGCAATCAGCCCCAGCATTTT. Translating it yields CASSTQQGGTKDGNQPQHF.

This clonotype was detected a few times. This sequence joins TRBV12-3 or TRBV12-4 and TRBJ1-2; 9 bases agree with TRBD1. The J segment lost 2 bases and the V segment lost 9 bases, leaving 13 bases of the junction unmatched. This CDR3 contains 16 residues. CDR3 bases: TGTGCCAGTACCTTCAGGCTGACAGGGGGAAACTATGGCTACACCTTC. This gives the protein CASTFRLTGGNYGYTF.

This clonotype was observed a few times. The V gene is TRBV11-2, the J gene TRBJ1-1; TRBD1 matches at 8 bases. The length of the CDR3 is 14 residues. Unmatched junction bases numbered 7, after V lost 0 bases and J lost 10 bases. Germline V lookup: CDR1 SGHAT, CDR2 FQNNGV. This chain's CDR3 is CASSLDRVDRGAFF. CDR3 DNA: TGTGCCAGCAGCTTAGATCGAGTCGACAGGGGAGCTTTCTTT.

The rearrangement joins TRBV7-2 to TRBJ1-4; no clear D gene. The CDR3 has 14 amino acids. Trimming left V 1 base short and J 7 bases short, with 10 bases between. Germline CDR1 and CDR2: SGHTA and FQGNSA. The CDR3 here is CASSLDISSEKLFF. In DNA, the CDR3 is TGTGCCAGCAGCTTAGATATATCGAGTGAAAAACTGTTTTTT.

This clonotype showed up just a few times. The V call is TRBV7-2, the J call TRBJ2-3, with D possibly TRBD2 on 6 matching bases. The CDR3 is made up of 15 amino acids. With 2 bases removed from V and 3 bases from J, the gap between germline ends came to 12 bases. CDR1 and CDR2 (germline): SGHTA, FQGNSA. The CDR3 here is CASSLLTGVTDTQYF. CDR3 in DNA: TGTGCCAGCAGCTTATTAACGGGAGTAACAGATACGCAGTATTTT.

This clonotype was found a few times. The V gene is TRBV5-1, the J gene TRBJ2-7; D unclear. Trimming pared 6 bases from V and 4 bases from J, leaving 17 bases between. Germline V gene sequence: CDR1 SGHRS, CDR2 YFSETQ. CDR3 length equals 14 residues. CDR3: CASTPRPARYEQYF. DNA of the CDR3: TGCGCCAGCACCCCCCGACCCGCAAGATACGAGCAGTACTTC. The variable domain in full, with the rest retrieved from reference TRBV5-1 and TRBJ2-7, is KAGVTQTPRYLIKTRGQQVTLSCSPISGHRSVSWYQQTPGQGLQFLFEYFSETQRNKGNFPGRFSGRQFSNSRSEMNVSTLELGDSALYLCASTPRPARYEQYFGPGTRLTVT.

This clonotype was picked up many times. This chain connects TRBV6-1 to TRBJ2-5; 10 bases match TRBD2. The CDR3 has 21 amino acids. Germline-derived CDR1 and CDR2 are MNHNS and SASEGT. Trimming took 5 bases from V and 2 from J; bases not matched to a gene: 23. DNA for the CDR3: TGTGCCAGCAGTACAATGAGGTGGTGGCTAGCGGGAGTTCCGGATCAAGAGACCCAGTACTTC. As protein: CASSTMRWWLAGVPDQETQYF.

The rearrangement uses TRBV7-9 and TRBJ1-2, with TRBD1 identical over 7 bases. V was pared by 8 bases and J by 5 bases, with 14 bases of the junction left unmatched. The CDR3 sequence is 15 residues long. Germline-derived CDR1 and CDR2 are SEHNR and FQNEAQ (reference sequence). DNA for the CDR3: TGTGCCAGCGCTCCTCCACAGGGGCCCTCTTATGGCTACACCTTC. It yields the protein CASAPPQGPSYGYTF. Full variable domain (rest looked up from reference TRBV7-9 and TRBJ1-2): DTGVSQNPRHKITKRGQNVTFRCDPISEHNRLYWYRQTLGQGPEFLTYFQNEAQLEKSRLLSDRFSAERPKGSFSTLEIQRTEQGDSAMYLCASAPPQGPSYGYTFGSGTRLTVV.

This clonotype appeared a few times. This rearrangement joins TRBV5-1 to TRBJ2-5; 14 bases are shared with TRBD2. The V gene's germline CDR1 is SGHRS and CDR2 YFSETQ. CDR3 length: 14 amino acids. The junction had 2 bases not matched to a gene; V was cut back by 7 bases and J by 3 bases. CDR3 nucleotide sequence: TGCGCCAGCGCGGGACTAGCGGGAGAAGAGACCCAGTACTTC. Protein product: CASAGLAGEETQYF.

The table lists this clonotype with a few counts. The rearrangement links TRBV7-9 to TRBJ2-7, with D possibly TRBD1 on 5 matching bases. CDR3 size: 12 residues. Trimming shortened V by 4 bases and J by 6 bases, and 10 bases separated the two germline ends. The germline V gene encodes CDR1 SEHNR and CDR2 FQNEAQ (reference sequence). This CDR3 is CASSSQGPEQYF. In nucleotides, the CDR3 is TGTGCCAGCAGCTCCCAGGGCCCCGAGCAGTACTTC.

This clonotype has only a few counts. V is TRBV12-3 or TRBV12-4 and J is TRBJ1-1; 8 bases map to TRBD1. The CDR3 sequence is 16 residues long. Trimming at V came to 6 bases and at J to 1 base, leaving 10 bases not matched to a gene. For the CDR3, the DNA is TGTGCCAGCAGCCCCGACAGGGGATTCGGGAACACTGAAGCTTTCTTT. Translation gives CASSPDRGFGNTEAFF.

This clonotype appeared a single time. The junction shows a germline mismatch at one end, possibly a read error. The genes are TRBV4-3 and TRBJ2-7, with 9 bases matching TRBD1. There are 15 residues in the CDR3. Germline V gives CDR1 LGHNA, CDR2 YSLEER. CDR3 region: CASSRTGTGTYKQYF. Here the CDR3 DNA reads TGCGCCAGCAGCCGAACCGGGACAGGGACCTACAAGCAGTACTTC.

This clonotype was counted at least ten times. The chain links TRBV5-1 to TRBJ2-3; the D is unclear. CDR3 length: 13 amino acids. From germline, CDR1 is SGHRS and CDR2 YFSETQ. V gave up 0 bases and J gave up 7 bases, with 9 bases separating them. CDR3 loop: CASSLDVEYTQYF. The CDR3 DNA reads TGCGCCAGCAGCTTGGATGTCGAATATACGCAGTATTTT.

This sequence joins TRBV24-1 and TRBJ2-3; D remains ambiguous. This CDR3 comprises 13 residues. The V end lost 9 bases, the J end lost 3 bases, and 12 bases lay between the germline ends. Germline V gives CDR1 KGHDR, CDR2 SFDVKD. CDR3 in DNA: TGTGCCACCGAAGGCGGAGCGACAGATACGCAGTATTTT. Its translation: CATEGGATDTQYF.

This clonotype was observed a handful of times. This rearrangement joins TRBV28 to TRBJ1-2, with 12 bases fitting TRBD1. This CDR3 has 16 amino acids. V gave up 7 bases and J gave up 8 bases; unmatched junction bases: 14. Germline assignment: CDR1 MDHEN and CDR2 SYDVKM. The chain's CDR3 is CASNRSGTGGALGYTF. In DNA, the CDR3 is TGTGCCAGCAATCGTTCCGGGACAGGGGGCGCGTTGGGCTACACCTTC.